This T cell receptor beta chain was captured by sequencing in a study of T cell responses to AZD1222 COVID-19 vaccine (dated by TCRdb to the early 2020s). At the level of the whole study: AZD1222 recipients with second doses at about 4 weeks or about 12 weeks were pooled, because spike-specific TCR depth and breadth did not differ between schedules. TCR sequencing covered approximately 230 trial participants: 200 to 220 given two doses of AZD1222 and about 26 given two doses of MenACWY control vaccine. Enrollment into the trials was organized by age into subgroups of 18-55, 56-69 and 70-plus years, and those subgroups contained roughly 150, 30 and 60 TCR-sequenced participants, respectively. What the study reported, not specific to this receptor: Because no day 14 peak-response samples were available, the repertoires could be characterized only after the peak T cell response. Nearly half of unique spike-specific TCRs reportedly recognized epitopes outside regions mutated in the B.1.351 and B.1.1.7 variants. The whole spike protein was spanned by vaccine-associated CD4 TCRs, and dominant responses were seen in regions 160-218 and 743-854. A significant rise in spike-specific TCR breadth and depth was observed after two AZD1222 doses relative to day 0 and relative to MenACWY recipients. The 56-69-year group was small, and its depth increase did not reach significance, likely because of low power. Conclusions about previously exposed vaccinees are limited, since just 5 to 7 AZD1222 recipients were seropositive for SARS-CoV-2 at baseline. Most participants were white British and females outnumbered males, and the authors suggested that clonal diversity may have been underestimated.

The CDR3 regions of human TCRbeta chains were analyzed by immunosequencing. Processing in the source paper ran as follows. TCRs in the repertoires were compared against a reference library of SARS-CoV-2-specific TCRs that had been generated with the MIRA antigen-specificity platform. Breadth was defined as the fraction of unique TCRs that were SARS-CoV-2-associated. Depth was defined as the fraction of total T cells that were SARS-CoV-2-associated. Using the MIRA data, every spike-specific TCR was mapped to the spike region that the TCR reacted to and assigned to either a CD4 or a CD8 class. Log10-transformed breadth and depth values were compared by one-way ANOVA with Sidak's multiple comparisons tests. Here the immuneACCESS table is served through TCRdb, limited to in-frame sequences with V and J called. Missing clones are a known gap in these copies; in checked studies unresolved V genes cover under half, and the rest lacks a known reason. V and J calls and clone size are those listed in that table; D and trimming were worked out from the DNA. This sample has roughly 150,000 clones in its table, and 75% to 90% of those were observed once. The top ten hold about 4.4% of the sample.

CDR1 and CDR2 (KGHSH, LQKENI) derive from the germline V gene. Reading from cysteine to phenylalanine, the CDR3 counts 16 amino acids. Of the read, only the CDR3 DNA is kept; its 48 bases are in frame from base 1. The V and J ends are trimmed by 3 bases and 0 bases, leaving 14 bases between them. About this clone itself: This clone's antigen is unknown. No much larger clone is present one base from it, and per-base qualities are unavailable.

Read against the paper, the sample's time point label means: baseline before first vaccination. The vaccinee samples were drawn from two UK trials, COV001 and COV002, one of which was a single-blind randomized controlled phase 2/3 trial testing AZD1222 (ChAdOx1 nCoV-19) in healthy adults. For TCRbeta chain sequencing, PBMC samples were collected from trial participants at day 0 and at day 28 after the second dose. This sequence was found in an adult in good health. The material was peripheral blood, obtained on day 0 of AZD1222 vaccination. The chain uses TRBV18 and TRBJ1-2; possibly the D gene is TRBD1, per 6 matching bases. The nucleotide sequence is given as TGTGCCAGCTCACCGGGCGGGGGCACCACTAACTATGGCTACACCTTC. It encodes CASSPGGGTTNYGYTF.